This TCR beta chain is from a study of blood T cell repertoires in COVID-19. The overall study: Acute and convalescent COVID-19 samples came from the United States, Italy and Spain.

Methods used by the authors: The authors estimated nucleated cell counts from reference gene primer amplification. TCRdb's copy holds only in-frame clones and misses some; the assay was immunoSEQ multiplex PCR. Clonal size and the V and J genes are those of that table, whereas D and trimming came from the DNA. Of about 100,000 clones listed, 75% to 95% are singletons. The CDR3 has 14 amino acids. This chain connects TRBV21-1 to TRBJ2-7; the D segment call TRBD1 is taken from the table without a DNA check. TRBV21-1 is listed as a pseudogene. Material: peripheral blood. This clonotype was sampled from a young man with acute or convalescent COVID-19. As DNA, the CDR3 is TGTGCCAGCAGCAAAAGGGACAGCTCCTACGAGCAGTACTTC. Its translation: CASSKRDSSYEQYF.